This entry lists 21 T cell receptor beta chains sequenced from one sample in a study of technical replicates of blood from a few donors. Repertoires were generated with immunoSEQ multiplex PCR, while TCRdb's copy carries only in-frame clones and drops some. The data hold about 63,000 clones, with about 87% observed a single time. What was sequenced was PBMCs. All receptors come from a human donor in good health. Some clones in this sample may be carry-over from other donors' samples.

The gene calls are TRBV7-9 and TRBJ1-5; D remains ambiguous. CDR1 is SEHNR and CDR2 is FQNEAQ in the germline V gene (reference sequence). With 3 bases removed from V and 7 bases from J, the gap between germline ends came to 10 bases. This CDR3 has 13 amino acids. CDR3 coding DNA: TGTGCCAGCAGCTTCAGTGCTGAACAGCCCCAGCATTTT. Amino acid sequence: CASSFSAEQPQHF.

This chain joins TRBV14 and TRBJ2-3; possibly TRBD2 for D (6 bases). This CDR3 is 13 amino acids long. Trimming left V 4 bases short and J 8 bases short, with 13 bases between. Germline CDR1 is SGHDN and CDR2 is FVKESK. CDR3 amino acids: CASSLTSSGTQYF. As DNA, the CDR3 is TGTGCCAGCAGCCTTACTAGCAGCGGTACGCAGTATTTT. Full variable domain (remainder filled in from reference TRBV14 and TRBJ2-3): EAGVTQFPSHSVIEKGQTVTLRCDPISGHDNLYWYRRVMGKEIKFLLHFVKESKQDESGMPNNRFLAERTGGTYSTLKVQPAELEDSGVYFCASSLTSSGTQYFGPGTRLTVL.

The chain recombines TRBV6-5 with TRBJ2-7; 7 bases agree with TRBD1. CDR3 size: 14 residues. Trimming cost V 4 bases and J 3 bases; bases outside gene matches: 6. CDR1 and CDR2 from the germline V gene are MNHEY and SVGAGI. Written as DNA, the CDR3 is TGTGCCAGCAGTTTTAACCGGGACAGCTACGAGCAGTACTTC. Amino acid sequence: CASSFNRDSYEQYF.

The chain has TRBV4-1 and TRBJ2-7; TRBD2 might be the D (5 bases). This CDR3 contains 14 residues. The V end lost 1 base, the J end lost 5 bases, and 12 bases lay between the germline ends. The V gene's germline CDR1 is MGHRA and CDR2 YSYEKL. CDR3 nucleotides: TGCGCCAGCAGCCAAGGGACTCTTAGGAACGAGCAGTACTTC. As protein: CASSQGTLRNEQYF.

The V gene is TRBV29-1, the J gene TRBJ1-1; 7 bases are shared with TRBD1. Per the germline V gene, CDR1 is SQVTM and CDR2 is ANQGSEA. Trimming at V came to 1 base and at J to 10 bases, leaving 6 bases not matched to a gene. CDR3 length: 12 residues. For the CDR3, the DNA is TGCAGCGTTGAAGCTGACAGGGCTGGAGCTTTCTTT. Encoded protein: CSVEADRAGAFF.

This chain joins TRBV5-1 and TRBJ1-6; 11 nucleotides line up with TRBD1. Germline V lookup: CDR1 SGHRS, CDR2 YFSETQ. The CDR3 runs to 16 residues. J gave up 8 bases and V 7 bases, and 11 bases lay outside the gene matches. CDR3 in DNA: TGCGCCAGCGCAAAGGGCCCGGGACAGGGGGATTCACCCCTCCACTTT. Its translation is CASAKGPGQGDSPLHF.

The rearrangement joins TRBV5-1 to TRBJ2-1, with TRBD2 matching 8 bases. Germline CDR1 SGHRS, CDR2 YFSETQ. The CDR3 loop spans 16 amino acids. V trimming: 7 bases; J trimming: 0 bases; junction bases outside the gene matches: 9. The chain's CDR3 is CASQNPGTSSYNEQFF. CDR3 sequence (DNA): TGCGCCAGCCAGAACCCCGGGACTAGCTCCTACAATGAGCAGTTCTTC. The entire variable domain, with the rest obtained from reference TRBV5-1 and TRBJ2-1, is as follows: KAGVTQTPRYLIKTRGQQVTLSCSPISGHRSVSWYQQTPGQGLQFLFEYFSETQRNKGNFPGRFSGRQFSNSRSEMNVSTLELGDSALYLCASQNPGTSSYNEQFFGPGTRLTVL.

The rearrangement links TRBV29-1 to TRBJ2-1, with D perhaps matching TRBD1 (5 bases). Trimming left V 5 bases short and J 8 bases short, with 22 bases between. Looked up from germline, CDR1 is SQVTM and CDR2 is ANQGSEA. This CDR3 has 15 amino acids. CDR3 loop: CSVSRGSRPFDEQFF. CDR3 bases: TGCAGCGTTAGTAGGGGAAGTCGGCCCTTCGATGAGCAGTTCTTC.

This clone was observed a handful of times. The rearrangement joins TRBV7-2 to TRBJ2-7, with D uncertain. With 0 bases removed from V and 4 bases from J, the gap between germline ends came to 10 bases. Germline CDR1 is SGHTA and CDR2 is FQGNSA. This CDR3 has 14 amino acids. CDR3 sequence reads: CASSLADSRYEQYF. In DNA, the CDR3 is TGTGCCAGCAGCTTAGCCGATTCTCGGTACGAGCAGTACTTC. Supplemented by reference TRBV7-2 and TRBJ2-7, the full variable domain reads GAGVSQSPSNKVTEKGKDVELRCDPISGHTALYWYRQSLGQGLEFLIYFQGNSAPDKSGLPSDRFSAERTGGSVSTLTIQRTQQEDSAVYLCASSLADSRYEQYFGPGTRLTVT.

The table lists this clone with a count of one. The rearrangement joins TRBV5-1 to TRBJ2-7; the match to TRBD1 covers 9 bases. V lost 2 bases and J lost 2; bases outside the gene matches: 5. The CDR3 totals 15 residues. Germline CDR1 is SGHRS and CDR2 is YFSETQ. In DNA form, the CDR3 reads TGCGCCAGCAGCTTAGGGACAGGGTCGGCCTACGAGCAGTACTTC. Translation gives CASSLGTGSAYEQYF.

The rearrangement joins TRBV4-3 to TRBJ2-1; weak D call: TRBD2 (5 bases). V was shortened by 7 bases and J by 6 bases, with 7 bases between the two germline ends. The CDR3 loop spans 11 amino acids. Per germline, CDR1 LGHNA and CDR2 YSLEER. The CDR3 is CASTGGNEQFF. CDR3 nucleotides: TGCGCCAGCACTGGAGGCAATGAGCAGTTCTTC.

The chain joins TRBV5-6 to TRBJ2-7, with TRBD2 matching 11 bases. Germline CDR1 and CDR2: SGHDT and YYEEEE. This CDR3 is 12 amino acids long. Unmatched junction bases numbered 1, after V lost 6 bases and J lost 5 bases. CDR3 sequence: CASTSGRHEQYF. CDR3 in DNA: TGTGCCAGCACTAGCGGGAGGCACGAGCAGTACTTC.

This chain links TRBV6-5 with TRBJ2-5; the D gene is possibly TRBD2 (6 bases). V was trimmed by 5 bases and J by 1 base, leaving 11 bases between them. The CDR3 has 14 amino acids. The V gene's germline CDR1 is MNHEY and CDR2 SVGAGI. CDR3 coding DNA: TGTGCCAGCAGTAGCTGGAGGGTCCAAGAGACCCAGTACTTC. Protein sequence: CASSSWRVQETQYF.

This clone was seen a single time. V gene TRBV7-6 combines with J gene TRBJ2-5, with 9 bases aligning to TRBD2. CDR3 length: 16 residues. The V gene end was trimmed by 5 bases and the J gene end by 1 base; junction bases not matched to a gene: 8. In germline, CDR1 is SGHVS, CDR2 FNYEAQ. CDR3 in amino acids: CASSPREGQPQETQYF. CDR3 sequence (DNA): TGTGCCAGCAGCCCGCGGGAGGGACAACCCCAAGAGACCCAGTACTTC.

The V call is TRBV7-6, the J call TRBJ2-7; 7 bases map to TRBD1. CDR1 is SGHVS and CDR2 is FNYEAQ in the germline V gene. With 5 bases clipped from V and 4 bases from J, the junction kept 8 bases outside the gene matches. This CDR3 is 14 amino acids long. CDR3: CASSNGDSLYEQYF. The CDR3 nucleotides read TGTGCCAGCAGCAACGGGGACAGTCTATACGAGCAGTACTTC. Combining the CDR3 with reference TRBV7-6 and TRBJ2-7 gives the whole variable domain GAGVSQSPRYKVTKRGQDVALRCDPISGHVSLYWYRQALGQGPEFLTYFNYEAQQDKSGLPNDRFSAERPEGSISTLTIQRTEQRDSAMYRCASSNGDSLYEQYFGPGTRLTVT.

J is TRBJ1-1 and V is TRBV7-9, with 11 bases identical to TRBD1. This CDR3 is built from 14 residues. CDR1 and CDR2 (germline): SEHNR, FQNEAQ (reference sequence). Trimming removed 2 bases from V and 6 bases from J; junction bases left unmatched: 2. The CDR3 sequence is CASSLRGQGAEAFF. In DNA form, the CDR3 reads TGTGCCAGCAGCTTAAGGGGACAGGGGGCTGAAGCTTTCTTT. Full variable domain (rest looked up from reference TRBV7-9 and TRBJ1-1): DTGVSQNPRHKITKRGQNVTFRCDPISEHNRLYWYRQTLGQGPEFLTYFQNEAQLEKSRLLSDRFSAERPKGSFSTLEIQRTEQGDSAMYLCASSLRGQGAEAFFGQGTRLTVV.

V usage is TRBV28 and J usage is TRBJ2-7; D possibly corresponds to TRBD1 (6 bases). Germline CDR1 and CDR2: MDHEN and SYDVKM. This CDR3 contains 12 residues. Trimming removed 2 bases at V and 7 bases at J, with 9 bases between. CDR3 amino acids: CASSLPQGEQYF. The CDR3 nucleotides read TGTGCCAGCAGTTTACCCCAGGGGGAGCAGTACTTC.

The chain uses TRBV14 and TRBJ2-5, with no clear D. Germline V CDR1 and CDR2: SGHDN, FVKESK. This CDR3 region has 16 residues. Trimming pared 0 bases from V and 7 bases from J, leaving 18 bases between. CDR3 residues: CASSQDPAPPVGTQYF. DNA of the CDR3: TGTGCCAGCAGCCAAGATCCAGCGCCGCCCGTCGGGACCCAGTACTTC.

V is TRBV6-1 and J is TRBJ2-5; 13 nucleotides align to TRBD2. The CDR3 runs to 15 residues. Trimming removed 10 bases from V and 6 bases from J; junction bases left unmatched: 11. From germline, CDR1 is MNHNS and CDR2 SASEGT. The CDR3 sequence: CANGLAGAPKKTQYF. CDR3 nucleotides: TGTGCCAACGGACTAGCGGGGGCGCCGAAAAAGACCCAGTACTTC.

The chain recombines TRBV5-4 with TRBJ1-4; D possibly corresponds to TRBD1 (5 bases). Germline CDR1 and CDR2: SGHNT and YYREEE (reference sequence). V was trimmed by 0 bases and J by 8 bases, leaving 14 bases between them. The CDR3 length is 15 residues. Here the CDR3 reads CASSLGQGGVEKLFF. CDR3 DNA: TGTGCCAGCAGCTTGGGTCAGGGAGGAGTCGAAAAACTGTTTTTT.

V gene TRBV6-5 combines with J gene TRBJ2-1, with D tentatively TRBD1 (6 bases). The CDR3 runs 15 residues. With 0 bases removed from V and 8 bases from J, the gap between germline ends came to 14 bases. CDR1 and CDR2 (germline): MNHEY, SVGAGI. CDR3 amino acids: CASSYSAGALDEQFF. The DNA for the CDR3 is TGTGCCAGCAGTTACTCGGCAGGGGCTCTCGATGAGCAGTTCTTC.